This is a list of T cell receptor beta chains from one sample in a study of blood T cell repertoires in COVID-19. Sequencing was performed with immunoSEQ multiplex PCR; in TCRdb, only in-frame clones are kept and a portion is missing. This table has some 110,000 clones, 82% appearing once. Sample: peripheral blood. The receptors were gathered from a man aged 65-85 years with acute or convalescent COVID-19. Both conserved end residues are part of each CDR3. Fields, in order: CDR3 DNA, CDR3 protein, J gene, D gene, clone size, V gene. D genes are given only for firm matches. Clone size appears in some rows only: once, few, many, or a class for an expanded clone.

DNA: TGTGCCAGCAGCCATGGACAGGGGAGCACTGAAGCTTTCTTT
CDR3: CASSHGQGSTEAFF
J: TRBJ1-1
D: TRBD1
size: once
V: TRBV16

DNA: TGTGCCAGCAGCCCCGCGGGGAAAAACACCGGGGAGCTGTTTTTT
CDR3: CASSPAGKNTGELFF
J: TRBJ2-2
D: .
size: .
V: TRBV5-4

DNA: TGTGCCATCAGTGGCGACACCAACTCTGGAAACACCATATATTTT
CDR3: CAISGDTNSGNTIYF
J: TRBJ1-3
D: .
size: .
V: TRBV10-3

DNA: TGCGCCAGCAGCTCCCAGGGGGGATACACTGAAGCTTTCTTT
CDR3: CASSSQGGYTEAFF
J: TRBJ1-1
D: TRBD1
size: .
V: TRBV5-1

DNA: TGTGCCAGTAGCCTTATTGTGGGGGGTTTTGCAGATACGCAGTATTTT
CDR3: CASSLIVGGFADTQYF
J: TRBJ2-3
D: .
size: .
V: TRBV19

DNA: TGTGCCAGCAGCCGGCAGACAGGGGTATCCGATACGCAGTATTTT
CDR3: CASSRQTGVSDTQYF
J: TRBJ2-3
D: TRBD1
size: .
V: TRBV28

DNA: TGCAGCGTCGGGGACAGAGGCAATGAGCAGTTCTTC
CDR3: CSVGDRGNEQFF
J: TRBJ2-1
D: TRBD1
size: .
V: TRBV29-1

DNA: TGCGCCAGCAGCTTGTCAGGGTTCGGCTCCTACGAGCAGTACTTC
CDR3: CASSLSGFGSYEQYF
J: TRBJ2-7
D: .
size: .
V: TRBV5-1

DNA: TGTGCCAGCAGCCAAGGACCCGGGACTAGCGGGACTTCGAACACCGGGGAGCTGTTTTTT
CDR3: CASSQGPGTSGTSNTGELFF
J: TRBJ2-2
D: TRBD2
size: .
V: TRBV4-2

DNA: TGTGCCAGCACTCAACGCGGGAAGGGGAGTGGCTACACCTTC
CDR3: CASTQRGKGSGYTF
J: TRBJ1-2
D: .
size: few
V: TRBV2

DNA: TGCGCCAGCAGCTTGGGAGGACTTGGTCAGCCCCAGCATTTT
CDR3: CASSLGGLGQPQHF
J: TRBJ1-5
D: .
size: .
V: TRBV5-1

DNA: TGTGCCAGCAGCGTGGGGCAGGGATCGGTCGAAAAACTGTTTTTT
CDR3: CASSVGQGSVEKLFF
J: TRBJ1-4
D: .
size: .
V: TRBV9

DNA: TGTGCCAGCAGTTTTAACAGAAATAATTCACCCCTCCACTTT
CDR3: CASSFNRNNSPLHF
J: TRBJ1-6
D: .
size: .
V: TRBV27

DNA: TGTGCCAGCAGTGACGTGACAGCCAACACCGGGGAGCTGTTTTTT
CDR3: CASSDVTANTGELFF
J: TRBJ2-2
D: .
size: once
V: TRBV25-1

DNA: TGTGCCAGCAGTGATACAGGGGACACTGAAGCTTTCTTT
CDR3: CASSDTGDTEAFF
J: TRBJ1-1
D: TRBD1
size: .
V: TRBV6-2/TRBV6-3

DNA: TGTGCCAGCAGTTTATCAGGCAGCGGGCGTACAGATACGCAGTATTTT
CDR3: CASSLSGSGRTDTQYF
J: TRBJ2-3
D: .
size: .
V: TRBV28